The subject of this entry is one T cell receptor beta chain. The antigen is not known. The library attached unique molecular identifiers to individual cDNA molecules. TCRdb used MiXCR to reprocess the RACE reads, holding one entry per CDR3 protein. In the table there are fewer than 300,000 distinct CDR3 sequences, roughly 8% of which are singletons. With V trimmed by 4 bases and J by 1 base, 6 bases remained unmatched. This CDR3 has 16 amino acids. The entry originates in a study of human T cells and chemical hapten exposure. Study summary: The study enrolled mostly female patients with alopecia areata, totalis or universalis. Notes on the study in general: The study found expanded TCRs formed significantly more large CDR3 similarity clusters than controls.

Documented time point: pre-sensitization, week 0. Indicated treatment: therapeutic diphenylcyclopropenone sensitization with weekly scalp DPC. The V call is TRBV12-3 or TRBV12-4, the J call TRBJ1-5; 8 nucleotides align to TRBD1. This TCR derives from a man aged 18 to 29 with alopecia areata. Some clones in this sample may be carry-over from other donors' samples. Material: whole blood, obtained in connection with sensitization to the hapten diphenylcyclopropenone (DPC). CDR3 nucleotide sequence: TGTGCCAGCAGTTCCCAGGACAGGGTGAGCAATCAGCCCCAGCATTTT. Residues: CASSSQDRVSNQPQHF.